These 9 T cell receptor beta chains originate from one sample sequenced in a study of blood T cells in healthy people across ages. A second PCR of about 6 to 12 cycles used a sample-barcoded 5' primer and a J-beta primer mix. TCRdb re-derived calls from the 5' RACE reads in MiXCR, one entry per CDR3 protein. The top ten clones hold approximately 40% of a sample with approximately 730,000 distinct CDR3 sequences, roughly 53% of them seen once. Sequenced material: blood. The origin of the receptors is a man of 80 years or more in good health.

This clonotype was seen at least ten times. The chain carries TRBV20-1 and TRBJ2-3; 9 bases line up with TRBD2. Per the germline V gene, CDR1 is DFQATT and CDR2 is SNEGSKA (reference sequence). The CDR3 runs to 17 residues. V trimming: 3 bases; J trimming: 3 bases; junction bases outside the gene matches: 13. The CDR3 is CSARAGGRAARTDTQYF. The DNA for the CDR3 is TGCAGTGCTAGGGCCGGCGGGAGGGCCGCCCGTACAGATACGCAGTATTTT.

The J gene is TRBJ2-5, the V gene TRBV5-1, with no clear D. Germline CDR1 is SGHRS and CDR2 is YFSETQ. The CDR3 spans 16 residues. V was shortened by 4 bases and J by 0 bases, with 16 bases between the two germline ends. The CDR3 coding sequence is TGCGCCAGCAGCCCCGGGCCCCCCCTGTACCAAGAGACCCAGTACTTC. Translation gives CASSPGPPLYQETQYF.

The CDR3 DNA is TGCGCCAGCAGCTTTCAGGGGGTCTCCTACAATGAGCAGTACTTC. Its protein is CASSFQGVSYNEQYF. The chain has TRBV5-1 and TRBJ2-1, with 7 bases identical to TRBD1. The DNA end lines up better with TRBJ2-7; the J call may be wrong. Germline lookup yields CDR1 SGHRS and CDR2 YFSETQ. This CDR3 contains 15 residues.

This clonotype was seen a few times. V and J are TRBV20-1 and TRBJ2-7; D gene uncertain. The CDR3 is 12 amino acids. Trimming removed 5 bases at V and 2 bases at J, with 10 bases between. CDR1 DFQATT and CDR2 SNEGSKA come from the germline V gene (reference sequence). CDR3 amino acids: CSAAAPTYEQYF. The CDR3 DNA sequence: TGCAGTGCTGCAGCCCCGACCTACGAGCAGTACTTC.

With respect to this clonotype: A junction end diverges from the germline sequence, so it may reflect a read error. DNA for the CDR3: TGTGCCAACAGTGAATATCTTGCTACCGAGCAGTTCTTC. Protein sequence: CANSEYLATEQFF. This chain links TRBV25-1 with TRBJ2-1; D ambiguous. The germline V gene encodes CDR1 MGHDK and CDR2 SYGVNS. This CDR3 has 13 residues.

About this clonotype: The DNA is left out, because the CDR3 cannot be placed on it with certainty; the CDR3 is given as TCRdb lists it. The chain uses TRBV12-3 or TRBV12-4 and TRBJ1-6. The CDR3 totals 13 residues, both ends included. This CDR3 reads CASILGFGSPLHF.

This clonotype showed up just a few times. The chain employs TRBV6-6 and TRBJ1-2, with D tentatively TRBD1 (5 bases). The CDR3 loop spans 14 amino acids. In germline, CDR1 is MNHNY, CDR2 SVGAGI (reference sequence). Trimming stripped 5 bases from V and 8 bases from J, with 18 bases between. In DNA, the CDR3 is TGTGCCAGCAGTCCCTGGGACGGCCTCGGGGGCTACACCTTC. Protein sequence: CASSPWDGLGGYTF.

V and J are TRBV29-1 and TRBJ2-3; 7 bases are a match to TRBD1. This CDR3 is 12 amino acids long. Germline V gene sequence: CDR1 SQVTM, CDR2 ANQGSEA. V shed 6 bases, J shed 1 base, and the junction held 1 base outside the gene matches. The CDR3 nucleotides read TGCAGCGTAGACAGGGGCACAGATACGCAGTATTTT. This encodes CSVDRGTDTQYF.

The V and J genes are TRBV7-9 and TRBJ2-5, with a weak D call TRBD1 (6 bases). CDR1 is SEHNR, CDR2 FQNEAQ, per germline (reference sequence). Trimming removed 5 bases at V and 1 base at J, with 11 bases between. This CDR3 contains 14 residues. This CDR3 is CASSPDRSQETQYF. CDR3 nucleotides: TGTGCCAGCAGCCCCGACAGGTCCCAAGAGACCCAGTACTTC.